These 17 T cell receptor beta chains originate from one sample sequenced in a study of CD8 T cells in ankylosing spondylitis. MiXCR, applied by TCRdb to the 5' RACE reads, yields one record per CDR3 protein. The sample has hundreds of thousands of distinct CDR3 sequences, approximately 8.4% seen once; the top ten hold roughly 4.9%. Sequenced: blood, either unsorted or a sorted T cell fraction (not recorded which). Receptors were obtained from a female donor with ankylosing spondylitis or in good health (not recorded which).

The sample holds many counts of this clonotype. This chain uses TRBV7-2 with TRBJ2-7; D ambiguous. Per germline, CDR1 SGHTA and CDR2 FQGNSA. The CDR3 covers 13 residues. Trimming shortened V by 2 bases and J by 3 bases, and 8 bases separated the two germline ends. The CDR3, as DNA: TGTGCCAGCAGCTTAAAAGATAACTACGAGCAGTACTTC. Translation gives CASSLKDNYEQYF.

This clonotype occurred many times. The chain couples TRBV20-1 to TRBJ2-7; either TRBD1 or TRBD2 may fit D (5 bases each). CDR3 size: 10 residues. Germline V gives CDR1 DFQATT, CDR2 SNEGSKA (reference sequence). V was clipped by 6 bases and J by 6 bases, with 9 bases between them. The DNA of the CDR3 is TGCAGTGCCCAGAGGGGCGAGCAGTACTTC. Protein sequence: CSAQRGEQYF.

This clonotype was found many times. V gene TRBV4-3 combines with J gene TRBJ1-1; D ambiguous. V was trimmed by 3 bases and J by 1 base, leaving 12 bases between them. CDR1 and CDR2 (germline): LGHNA, YSLEER. The CDR3 length is 15 residues. CDR3: CASSQLISGNTEAFF. DNA of the CDR3: TGCGCCAGCAGCCAGCTGATATCGGGGAACACTGAAGCTTTCTTT.

This clonotype occurred many times. The V call is TRBV12-3 or TRBV12-4, the J call TRBJ1-4, with 7 bases identical to TRBD1. This CDR3 is built from 14 residues. With 5 bases clipped from V and 10 bases from J, the junction kept 10 bases outside the gene matches. The DNA of the CDR3 is TGTGCCAGCAGTCCAGGGACAGAAGGGGGAAAACTGTTTTTT. Translation gives CASSPGTEGGKLFF.

This clonotype has a count of ten or more. This sequence joins TRBV20-1 and TRBJ2-3; maybe TRBD2 (5 bases). The CDR3 totals 14 residues. V dropped 5 bases and J dropped 0 bases, with 12 bases sitting between them. CDR1 DFQATT and CDR2 SNEGSKA come from the germline V gene (reference sequence). The CDR3 reads CSAEGLVSTDTQYF. Written as DNA, the CDR3 is TGCAGTGCTGAGGGCCTAGTCAGCACAGATACGCAGTATTTT.

This clonotype turned up a few times. The chain uses TRBV4-3 and TRBJ2-7; D is undetermined. This CDR3 region has 13 residues. V lost 1 base and J lost 5, with 9 bases in between. Germline V gene data show CDR1 as LGHNA and CDR2 as YSLEER. The CDR3, as DNA: TGCGCCAGCAGCCAAGGAACGGGCGACGAGCAGTACTTC. Its protein is CASSQGTGDEQYF.

This clonotype was seen more than once but under ten times. The V gene is TRBV4-1, the J gene TRBJ2-1; D gene unclear. Looked up from germline, CDR1 is MGHRA and CDR2 is YSYEKL. The germline V and J ends were trimmed by 8 bases and 7 bases, with 9 bases remaining between them. CDR3 size: 11 residues. The CDR3 is CASAAVNEQFF. The CDR3 coding sequence is TGCGCCAGCGCAGCCGTTAATGAGCAGTTCTTC.

This clonotype was seen at least ten times. V is TRBV7-6 and J is TRBJ1-6; no clear D gene. The CDR3 is 14 amino acids. V lost 1 base and J lost 8, with 9 bases in between. The germline CDR1 and CDR2 sequences are SGHVS and FNYEAQ. CDR3: CASSLERVDSPLHF. In nucleotides, the CDR3 is TGTGCCAGCAGCTTAGAGAGGGTAGATTCACCCCTCCACTTT.

V usage is TRBV7-9 and J usage is TRBJ1-2; D unresolved. Deletions cut 0 bases from V and 6 bases from J, with 8 bases between. The CDR3 is 13 amino acids. Per the germline V gene, CDR1 is SEHNR and CDR2 is FQNEAQ (reference sequence). CDR3 protein: CASSLAAGNGYTF. In DNA form, the CDR3 reads TGTGCCAGCAGCTTAGCGGCGGGGAATGGCTACACCTTC.

This clonotype was seen many times. The chain carries TRBV7-2 and TRBJ2-5; 10 bases match TRBD1. CDR3 size: 16 residues. Germline trimming cut 6 bases from V and 5 bases from J; bases unmatched to any gene: 12. The germline V gene encodes CDR1 SGHTA and CDR2 FQGNSA. The CDR3 protein is CASRRTGGVFEETQYF. CDR3 nucleotides: TGTGCCAGCAGACGGACAGGGGGAGTGTTTGAGGAGACCCAGTACTTC.

This clonotype has at least ten counts. The chain is built from TRBV20-1 and TRBJ2-3; TRBD2 matches at 12 bases. Germline-derived CDR1 and CDR2 are DFQATT and SNEGSKA (reference sequence). The CDR3 spans 14 residues. The V and J ends lost 1 base and 4 bases, in that order; junction bases with no gene match: 0. The DNA of the CDR3 is TGCAGTGCTAGAGCTAGCGGGAGGGCAGATACGCAGTATTTT. Residues: CSARASGRADTQYF.

The chain uses TRBV28 and TRBJ2-7; 7 bases fit TRBD2. The V gene end was trimmed by 6 bases and the J gene end by 2 bases; junction bases not matched to a gene: 10. The length of the CDR3 is 15 residues. Germline CDR1 reads MDHEN; CDR2 reads SYDVKM. The CDR3, as DNA: TGTGCCAGCAGCCTACTGGGGGGGGGGACCTACGAGCAGTACTTC. It yields the protein CASSLLGGGTYEQYF.

This clonotype occurred many times. This chain's CDR3 is CSARGRRNEQFF. CDR3 coding DNA: TGCAGTGCTAGAGGTAGAAGAAATGAGCAGTTCTTC. This rearrangement joins TRBV20-1 to TRBJ2-1; D is uncertain. Germline V gene data show CDR1 as DFQATT and CDR2 as SNEGSKA (reference sequence). V lost 1 base, J lost 7 bases, and 8 bases lay in between. This CDR3 contains 12 residues.

This clonotype was counted a few times. This sequence joins TRBV11-2 and TRBJ2-2, with TRBD2 identical over 11 bases. The germline gives CDR1 SGHAT, CDR2 FQNNGV. V lost 1 base, J lost 0 bases, and 7 bases stayed unmatched. CDR3 size: 19 residues. This chain's CDR3 is CASSLGSLAGGPNTGELFF. The DNA of the CDR3 is TGTGCCAGCAGCTTAGGTTCTCTAGCGGGAGGCCCGAACACCGGGGAGCTGTTTTTT. The full variable domain, with the rest looked up from reference TRBV11-2 and TRBJ2-2, is EAGVAQSPRYKIIEKRQSVAFWCNPISGHATLYWYQQILGQGPKLLIQFQNNGVVDDSQLPKDRFSAERLKGVDSTLKIQPAKLEDSAVYLCASSLGSLAGGPNTGELFFGEGSRLTVL.

This clonotype has ten or more counts. The chain uses TRBV20-1 and TRBJ1-3; D call uncertain. Deletions cut 1 base from V and 5 bases from J, with 9 bases between. The CDR3 runs 13 residues. The germline V gene has CDR1 DFQATT and CDR2 SNEGSKA (reference sequence). This CDR3 reads CSARVRERNTIYF. DNA for the CDR3: TGCAGTGCTAGAGTGAGGGAAAGAAACACCATATATTTT.

Many counts were recorded for this clonotype. The J gene is TRBJ2-1, the V gene TRBV21-1; TRBD1, the D gene given by the table, was not confirmed from the DNA. TRBV21-1 is a known pseudogene. The CDR3 sequence is 17 residues long. Here the CDR3 DNA reads TGTGCCAGCAGCAAAGCCAGACAGGGACCTACCTACAATGAGCAGTTCTTC. Translation gives CASSKARQGPTYNEQFF.

The rearrangement links TRBV24-1 to TRBJ2-1, with 8 bases lining up with TRBD2. The J segment lost 4 bases and the V segment lost 3 bases, leaving 7 bases of the junction unmatched. Germline-derived CDR1 and CDR2 are KGHDR and SFDVKD. CDR3 length: 16 amino acids. The CDR3 region has the DNA TGTGCCACCAGTGATCTAAGCGGGAGAAGGTACAATGAGCAGTTCTTC. As protein: CATSDLSGRRYNEQFF.